This TCR beta chain was identified during a study of T cells in Graves' hyperthyroidism and ophthalmopathy. Whole-study findings and limits: Model predictions of ophthalmopathy came a median roughly 6.7 months before onset.

RNA transcripts were the template for amplifying TCR beta CDR3 regions. Using the HTBI primer set, a first-round RT-PCR was run on the TCR CDR3. TCRdb independently ran MiXCR on the multiplex PCR reads; one entry per CDR3 protein. The sample lists 490,000 or so distinct CDR3 sequences; nearly 20% were seen once. There are many counts of this clonotype. Antigen specificity is unknown. Patients having uncontrolled infection, another autoimmune disease, pregnancy or lactation were not included. Each diagnosis drew on symptoms, thyroxine, TRAb, thyroid ultrasound and orbital computed tomography findings. The PBMCs studied were ones that came from about 10 ml fresh peripheral blood. The CDR3 runs 13 residues. With 1 base removed from V and 8 bases from J, the gap between germline ends came to 10 bases. CDR1 is SGHAT, CDR2 FQNNGV, per germline.

V gene TRBV11-2 combines with J gene TRBJ2-3; no clear D gene. This TCR derives from a man between 40 and 49 years old with Graves' ophthalmopathy. Sequenced material: blood. The CDR3 is CASSLGRAATQYF. In DNA, the CDR3 is TGTGCCAGCAGCTTAGGTAGGGCCGCTACGCAGTATTTT.